This paragraph covers one TCR beta chain sequence. CDR1 SGHNT and CDR2 YYREEE come from the germline V gene (reference sequence). This CDR3 comprises 16 residues. Trimming removed 1 base at V and 5 bases at J, with 15 bases between. This sample was included in a study of blood T cell repertoires in COVID-19. Produced via immunoSEQ multiplex PCR; TCRdb's table is partial and in-frame only. The sample lists approximately 90,000 clones; around 80% were seen once. The chain combines TRBV5-4 with TRBJ2-2, with a possible D match to TRBD2 (6 bases). The sequenced sample consisted of peripheral blood. This TCR was recovered from an elderly woman with acute or convalescent COVID-19. The CDR3, as DNA: TGTGCCAGCAGCTTGTCCGGTAGCGGTCTGACCGGGGAGCTGTTTTTT. Translating it yields CASSLSGSGLTGELFF.